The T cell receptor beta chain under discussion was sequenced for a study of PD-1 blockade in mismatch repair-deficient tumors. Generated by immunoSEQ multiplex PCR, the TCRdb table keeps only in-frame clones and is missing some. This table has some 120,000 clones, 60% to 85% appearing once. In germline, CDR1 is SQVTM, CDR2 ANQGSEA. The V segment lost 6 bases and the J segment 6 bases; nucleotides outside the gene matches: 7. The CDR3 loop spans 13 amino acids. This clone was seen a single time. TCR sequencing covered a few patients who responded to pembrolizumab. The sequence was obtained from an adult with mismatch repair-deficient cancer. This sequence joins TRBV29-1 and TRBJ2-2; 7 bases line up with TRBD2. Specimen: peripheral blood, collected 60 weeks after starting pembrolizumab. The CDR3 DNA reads TGCAGCGTGGTTGAGGGGAGGGCCGGGGAGCTGTTTTTT. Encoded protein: CSVVEGRAGELFF.